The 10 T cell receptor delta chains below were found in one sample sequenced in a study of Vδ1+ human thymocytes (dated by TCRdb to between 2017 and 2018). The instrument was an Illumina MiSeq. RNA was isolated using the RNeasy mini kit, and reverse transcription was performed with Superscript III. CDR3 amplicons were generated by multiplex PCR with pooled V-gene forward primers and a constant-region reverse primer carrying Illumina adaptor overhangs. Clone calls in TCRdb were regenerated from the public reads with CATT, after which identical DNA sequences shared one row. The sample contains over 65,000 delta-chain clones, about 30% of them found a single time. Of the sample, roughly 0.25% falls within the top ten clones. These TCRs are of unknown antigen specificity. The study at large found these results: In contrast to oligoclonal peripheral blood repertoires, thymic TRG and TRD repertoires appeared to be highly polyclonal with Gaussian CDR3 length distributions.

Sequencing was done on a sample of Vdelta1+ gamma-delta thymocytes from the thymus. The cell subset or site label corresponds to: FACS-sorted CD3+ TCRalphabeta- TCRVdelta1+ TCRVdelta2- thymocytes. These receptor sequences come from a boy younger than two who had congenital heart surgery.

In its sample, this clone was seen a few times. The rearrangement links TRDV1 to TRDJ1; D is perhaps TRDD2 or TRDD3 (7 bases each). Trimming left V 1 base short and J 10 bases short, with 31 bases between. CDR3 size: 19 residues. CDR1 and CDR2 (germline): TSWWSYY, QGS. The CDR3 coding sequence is TGTGCTCTTGGGGAACCCCCACAATTCCTACGGGGGGGATTTAATCCACTCATCTTT. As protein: CALGEPPQFLRGGFNPLIF.

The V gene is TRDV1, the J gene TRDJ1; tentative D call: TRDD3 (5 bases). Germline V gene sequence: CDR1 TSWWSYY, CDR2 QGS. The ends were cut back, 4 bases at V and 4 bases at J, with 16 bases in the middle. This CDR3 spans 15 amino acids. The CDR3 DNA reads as TGTGCTCTTGGGGGACCACGGGGACACATCGATAAACTCATCTTT. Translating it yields CALGGPRGHIDKLIF.

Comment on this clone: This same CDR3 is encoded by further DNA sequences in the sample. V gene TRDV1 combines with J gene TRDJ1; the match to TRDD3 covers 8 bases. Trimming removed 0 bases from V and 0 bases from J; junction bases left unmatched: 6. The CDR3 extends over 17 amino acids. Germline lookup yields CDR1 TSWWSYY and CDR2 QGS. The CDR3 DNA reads TGTGCTCTTGGGGAACTTAGACTGGGGGGGGACACCGATAAACTCATCTTT. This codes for CALGELRLGGDTDKLIF.

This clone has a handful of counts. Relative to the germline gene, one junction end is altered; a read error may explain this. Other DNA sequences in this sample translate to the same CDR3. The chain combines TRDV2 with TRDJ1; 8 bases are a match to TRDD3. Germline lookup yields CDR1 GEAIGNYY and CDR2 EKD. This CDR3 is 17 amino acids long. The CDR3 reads CACDTVAGGAYTDKLIF. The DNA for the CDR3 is TGTGCCTGTGACACCGTGGCTGGGGGAGCATACACCGATAAGCTCATCTTT.

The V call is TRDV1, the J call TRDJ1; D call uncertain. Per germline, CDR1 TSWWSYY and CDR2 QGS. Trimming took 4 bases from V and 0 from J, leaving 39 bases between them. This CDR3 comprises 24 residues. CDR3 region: CALGAPRRPPTILKPSNYTDKLIF. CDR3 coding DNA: TGTGCTCTTGGGGCCCCCCGACGACCTCCCACCATACTAAAACCCTCTAACTACACCGATAAACTCATCTTT.

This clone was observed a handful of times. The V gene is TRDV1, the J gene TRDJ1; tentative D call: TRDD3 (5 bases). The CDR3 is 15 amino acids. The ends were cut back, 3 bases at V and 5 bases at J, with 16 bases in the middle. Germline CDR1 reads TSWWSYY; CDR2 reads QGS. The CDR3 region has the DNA TGTGCTCTTGGGGATCCCCCTCGGGTGGGGGATAAACTCATCTTT. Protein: CALGDPPRVGDKLIF.

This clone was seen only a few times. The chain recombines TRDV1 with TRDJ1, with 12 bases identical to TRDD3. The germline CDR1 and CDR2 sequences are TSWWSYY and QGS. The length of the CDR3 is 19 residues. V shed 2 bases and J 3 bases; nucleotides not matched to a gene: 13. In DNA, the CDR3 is TGTGCTCTTGGGGAATCCACCTTCCCCACTGGGGGATACCCCGATAAACTCATCTTT. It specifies CALGESTFPTGGYPDKLIF.

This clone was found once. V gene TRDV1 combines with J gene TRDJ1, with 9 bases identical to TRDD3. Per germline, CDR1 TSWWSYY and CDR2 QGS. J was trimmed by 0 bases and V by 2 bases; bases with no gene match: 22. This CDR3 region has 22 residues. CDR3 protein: CALGENYASTPYWGKYTDKLIF. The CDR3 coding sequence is TGTGCTCTTGGGGAAAATTACGCTTCCACCCCGTACTGGGGGAAGTACACCGATAAACTCATCTTT.

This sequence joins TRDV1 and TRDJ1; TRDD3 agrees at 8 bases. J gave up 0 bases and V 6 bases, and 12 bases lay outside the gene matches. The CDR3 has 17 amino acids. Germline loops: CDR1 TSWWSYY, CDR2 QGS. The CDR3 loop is CALGPYWGSSYTDKLIF. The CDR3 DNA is TGTGCTCTTGGACCCTACTGGGGGTCCTCGTACACCGATAAACTCATCTTT.

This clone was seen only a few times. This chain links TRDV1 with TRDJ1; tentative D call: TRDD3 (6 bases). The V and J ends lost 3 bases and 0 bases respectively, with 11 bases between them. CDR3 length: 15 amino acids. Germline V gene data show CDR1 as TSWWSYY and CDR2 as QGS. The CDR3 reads CALGDAGGNTDKLIF. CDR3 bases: TGTGCTCTTGGGGACGCCGGGGGGAACACCGATAAACTCATCTTT.